The clone carrying this T cell receptor beta chain was found many times. The CDR3 is made up of 14 amino acids. The V gene's germline CDR1 is MNHEY and CDR2 SVGEGT. V lost 2 bases and J lost 2, with 7 bases in between. With 500 ng total RNA as template and a constant-region primer, TCR beta cDNA was made. It was through three nested multiplex PCR rounds of slightly modified ARM-PCR that TCR beta libraries arose. Rounds one and two of PCR, each of 10 cycles, were primed with TRBV1-TRBV30 forward primers and a C-beta reverse primer. Each CDR3 protein gets one entry after TCRdb re-called the multiplex PCR reads with MiXCR. The sample includes about 330,000 distinct CDR3 sequences, 65% of them seen just once. These data belong to a study of tumor-infiltrating lymphocytes in primary liver carcinoma. Study information: Resecting the tumor surgically was how the patients' primary liver carcinoma was treated.

Germline DNA was also extracted, and blood RNA derived from unsorted whole blood. The TCR sequence derives from a man aged 35-49 years with primary liver carcinoma and hepatitis B virus infection. This chain links TRBV6-2 or TRBV6-3 with TRBJ1-5; no definite D call. Sequencing was done on a sample of peripheral blood. The CDR3 region has the DNA TGTGCCAGCAGTTACGTTGGAGGCAATCAGCCCCAGCATTTT. It codes for CASSYVGGNQPQHF.